These 8 T cell receptor beta chains were sequenced from one sample in a study of shared clonotypes between healthy human individuals. TCRdb's table, derived via immunoSEQ multiplex PCR, lists solely in-frame clones and lacks some. This repertoire shows over a million clones, 75% found once; its top ten account for about 1.5%. The sequencing sample was made of memory CD4+ T cells sorted from blood. Noted subset: CD45RA-negative fraction. The receptors derive from a man between 18 and 35 years old in good health.

The chain has TRBV5-4 and TRBJ2-2; possible D gene TRBD2, 5 bases. The V end lost 0 bases, the J end lost 7 bases, and 13 bases lay between the germline ends. CDR3 length: 15 amino acids. Germline-derived CDR1 and CDR2 are SGHNT and YYREEE (reference sequence). For the CDR3, the DNA is TGTGCCAGCAGCTTGGGAGCGGAGCGGAGCGGGGAGCTGTTTTTT. Translating it yields CASSLGAERSGELFF.

The chain combines TRBV2 with TRBJ1-1; 7 bases are a match to TRBD1. In germline, CDR1 is SNHLY, CDR2 FYNNEI. The ends lost 6 bases at V and 1 base at J; junction bases unmatched: 11. This CDR3 has 16 residues. The CDR3 coding sequence is TGTGCCAGCAGGGGCTTGACAGGGCCTGCGAACACTGAAGCTTTCTTT. It specifies CASRGLTGPANTEAFF.

The chain joins TRBV6-5 to TRBJ1-4, with D uncertain. The CDR3 contains 14 residues. V was shortened by 2 bases and J by 3 bases, with 7 bases between the two germline ends. The germline V gene encodes CDR1 MNHEY and CDR2 SVGAGI. The CDR3 sequence: CASSYRGSNEKLFF. The CDR3 DNA reads TGTGCCAGCAGTTACAGAGGGTCTAATGAAAAACTGTTTTTT.

This chain connects TRBV10-3 to TRBJ1-1, with 7 bases lining up with TRBD1. Germline V CDR1 and CDR2: ENHRY, SYGVKD. V lost 6 bases and J lost 1; bases outside the gene matches: 8. The CDR3 runs to 15 residues. The DNA of the CDR3 is TGTGCCATCAGGGAATTGACAGGGACGAACACTGAAGCTTTCTTT. Translating gives CAIRELTGTNTEAFF.

The chain employs TRBV5-6 and TRBJ1-2, with D unclear. This CDR3 is 19 amino acids long. Trimming removed 1 base from V and 0 bases from J, with 22 bases in between. CDR1 SGHDT and CDR2 YYEEEE come from the germline V gene. CDR3 residues: CASSLFGQGGAVANYGYTF. The DNA of the CDR3 is TGTGCCAGCAGCTTGTTCGGGCAAGGAGGAGCAGTAGCTAACTATGGCTACACCTTC.

The CDR3 is CASSIDAFSGNNSPLHF. As DNA, the CDR3 is TGTGCCAGTAGTATAGATGCTTTCAGCGGGAACAATTCACCCCTCCACTTT. The rearrangement links TRBV19 to TRBJ1-6; D is uncertain. Germline-derived CDR1 and CDR2 are LNHDA and SQIVND (reference sequence). This CDR3 is 17 amino acids long. With 0 bases removed from V and 7 bases from J, the gap between germline ends came to 16 bases.

The DNA for the CDR3 is TGCGCCAGCAGCCAAGACCCCCCGGGACGGAGCATGAAGATCGAAAAACTGTTTTTT. It specifies CASSQDPPGRSMKIEKLFF. The V call is TRBV4-3, the J call TRBJ1-4, with D perhaps matching TRBD1 (5 bases). This CDR3 has 19 residues. V lost 0 bases and J lost 8, with 25 bases in between. The germline gives CDR1 LGHNA, CDR2 YSLEER.

The CDR3 DNA follows: TGTGCCAGCAGCGGTTCAGTCGAGCAGTACTTC. Its translation: CASSGSVEQYF. The chain employs TRBV2 and TRBJ2-7; D remains unclear. Trimming left V 6 bases short and J 6 bases short, with 9 bases between. This CDR3 has 11 amino acids. CDR1 is SNHLY, CDR2 FYNNEI, per germline.